This passage covers 12 T cell receptor beta chains from one sample sequenced in a study of cytomegalovirus exposure and HLA in healthy donors. The PCR had 60 Vbeta and 13 Jbeta primers. Libraries were prepared by immunoSEQ multiplex PCR; TCRdb keeps only in-frame clonotypes and omits some of them. This sample has 150,000 to 200,000 clones, with 65% to 70% found just once. Sequenced: PBMCs. The receptor set was obtained from a young woman in good health and CMV-seropositive.

This clone has a handful of counts. V is TRBV2 and J is TRBJ1-2, with TRBD1 identical over 7 bases. In germline, CDR1 is SNHLY, CDR2 FYNNEI. Trimming took 5 bases from V and 4 from J; bases not matched to a gene: 4. There are 13 residues in the CDR3. The CDR3 here is CASSSRDSYGYTF. CDR3 nucleotides: TGTGCCAGCAGTAGCAGGGACAGCTATGGCTACACCTTC.

V usage is TRBV5-1 and J usage is TRBJ1-1; a weak D match, TRBD1 (6 bases). The CDR3 has 14 residues. Germline V CDR1 and CDR2: SGHRS, YFSETQ. The V and J ends lost 4 bases and 1 base respectively, with 11 bases between them. The DNA of the CDR3 is TGCGCCAGCAGCACCAGGGGCGGGAACACTGAAGCTTTCTTT. It specifies CASSTRGGNTEAFF.

V is TRBV29-1 and J is TRBJ1-1; 10 bases are a match to TRBD1. The CDR3 runs 15 residues. Germline V gene lookup returns CDR1 SQVTM and CDR2 ANQGSEA. V dropped 3 bases and J dropped 1; count of bases not matched to a gene: 5. CDR3: CSVDGTGESNTEAFF. DNA of the CDR3: TGCAGCGTTGATGGGACAGGGGAGTCGAACACTGAAGCTTTCTTT.

CDR3 in amino acids: CSATGLAAEQFF. The CDR3 coding sequence is TGCAGCGCCACGGGACTAGCGGCTGAGCAGTTCTTC. The chain combines TRBV29-1 with TRBJ2-1, with TRBD2 matching over 11 bases. Germline V gene lookup returns CDR1 SQVTM and CDR2 ANQGSEA. V lost 7 bases to trimming and J lost 9 bases; unmatched junction nucleotides: 5. CDR3 length: 12 residues.

This chain joins TRBV9 and TRBJ1-2; D unclear. CDR3 length: 14 amino acids. Trimming left V 0 bases short and J 6 bases short, with 12 bases between. CDR1 is SGDLS and CDR2 is YYNGEE in the germline V gene. CDR3 in DNA: TGTGCCAGCAGCGTAGGAAGAGGTTTCAATGGCTACACCTTC. Translated, it gives CASSVGRGFNGYTF. Drawing the rest from reference TRBV9 and TRBJ1-2, the complete variable domain is DSGVTQTPKHLITATGQRVTLRCSPRSGDLSVYWYQQSLDQGLQFLIQYYNGEERAKGNILERFSAQQFPDLHSELNLSSLELGDSALYFCASSVGRGFNGYTFGSGTRLTVV.

The chain has TRBV7-8 and TRBJ2-5, with a possible D match to TRBD2 (5 bases). This CDR3 is built from 14 residues. Germline assignment: CDR1 SGHVS and CDR2 FQNEAQ. V was clipped by 5 bases and J by 1 base, with 11 bases between them. The chain's CDR3 is CASSRKRTQETQYF. The CDR3 bases are TGTGCCAGCAGCCGAAAGCGGACCCAAGAGACCCAGTACTTC.

The V call is TRBV10-3, the J call TRBJ1-1; the D gene is possibly TRBD1 (6 bases). The CDR3 sequence is 12 residues long. V lost 7 bases to trimming and J lost 9 bases, with 15 bases between them. Germline CDR1 ENHRY, CDR2 SYGVKD. CDR3: CAINREGPKAFF. The CDR3, as DNA: TGTGCCATCAACAGGGAAGGTCCCAAAGCTTTCTTT.

The chain carries TRBV6-5 and TRBJ1-1, with 11 bases matching TRBD1. Trimming took 5 bases from V and 6 from J; bases not matched to a gene: 5. Germline V gene data show CDR1 as MNHEY and CDR2 as SVGAGI. There are 14 residues in the CDR3. CDR3 DNA: TGTGCCAGCAGTGATCCGGGACAGGGGGCTGAAGCTTTCTTT. Its protein product is CASSDPGQGAEAFF.

The chain carries TRBV19 and TRBJ1-5; D is unclear. V was shortened by 3 bases and J by 4 bases, with 13 bases between the two germline ends. The CDR3 is made up of 15 amino acids. Germline V gene sequence: CDR1 LNHDA, CDR2 SQIVND (reference sequence). DNA of the CDR3: TGTGCCAGTAGTATCTCGGGAGAGAGTAATCAGCCCCAGCATTTT. It specifies CASSISGESNQPQHF.

CDR3 residues: CAISSYQETQYF. CDR3 nucleotides: TGTGCCATCAGTTCATACCAAGAGACCCAGTACTTC. The rearrangement joins TRBV10-3 to TRBJ2-5; D is ambiguous. CDR3 length: 12 amino acids. Trimming removed 5 bases at V and 0 bases at J, with 4 bases between. CDR1 ENHRY and CDR2 SYGVKD come from the germline V gene.

In nucleotides, the CDR3 is TGTGCCAGCAGTGAAGATGGGCTAGCGGGAGGGCCAGATACGCAGTATTTT. It is translated as CASSEDGLAGGPDTQYF. The rearrangement uses TRBV6-1 and TRBJ2-3; 12 nucleotides align to TRBD2. After removal of 1 base from V and 4 bases from J, the junction contained 6 bases not matched to a gene. The length of the CDR3 is 17 residues. Per the germline V gene, CDR1 is MNHNS and CDR2 is SASEGT.

The chain is built from TRBV7-2 and TRBJ2-7; no clear D. V was trimmed by 6 bases and J by 1 base, leaving 16 bases between them. This CDR3 has 15 amino acids. The germline V gene has CDR1 SGHTA and CDR2 FQGNSA. The CDR3 protein is CASRPQASPSYEQYF. CDR3 coding DNA: TGTGCCAGCAGGCCCCAGGCCTCGCCTTCCTACGAGCAGTACTTC.